The clone carrying this T cell receptor beta chain was found many times. Antigen specificity is unknown. A clone one base away is much larger, so this may be a read error. The same CDR3 arises from other DNA sequences in this sample as well. In the original analysis: The study built a papillary thyroid cancer distant-metastasis classifier from CDR3 differences across clinicopathological groups. MiXCR was used by TCRdb to re-call the PCR reads. These V and J calls are TCRdb output, not the study's own analysis. The sample lists some 34,000 clones; about 17% were seen once. In germline, CDR1 is MNHNS, CDR2 SASEGT. Trimming took off 5 bases at V and 8 bases at J, with 12 bases between the two ends. The CDR3 totals 12 residues. This sample was taken from a study of metastatic and nonmetastatic thyroid tumors. Study at large: Malignant and benign thyroid patients had repertoires compared in peripheral blood and tumor or nodule tissue.

Study observations and caveats: Reportedly, malignant thyroid tumors had significantly higher TCR beta diversity than benign nodules, in blood and tumor.

Every patient underwent thyroid surgery untreated. This receptor was taken from a female donor with papillary thyroid cancer or a benign thyroid nodule (not recorded which). Some clones in this sample may be carry-over from other donors' samples. The genes are TRBV6-1 and TRBJ1-1; D not resolved. The sequencing sample was made of blood. For the CDR3, the DNA is TGTGCCAGCAGTCTTACCACGGGAGAAGCTTTCTTT. Its protein product is CASSLTTGEAFF.